The next 10 T cell receptor beta chains were all read from a single sample in a study of identical twins. MiXCR was run by TCRdb on the 5' RACE reads, yielding one entry per CDR3 protein. The sample has 1.5 million to 2 million distinct CDR3 sequences, roughly a third seen once. The sequencing input was cord blood. The receptor source for this set is a newborn girl in good health.

This sequence joins TRBV4-2 and TRBJ2-2; 14 bases map to TRBD2. Germline V gene lookup returns CDR1 LGHNA and CDR2 YNFKEQ. The CDR3 extends over 18 amino acids. V shed 4 bases and J 0 bases; nucleotides not matched to a gene: 4. CDR3 sequence (DNA): TGTGCCAGCAGCCGAGGACTAGCGGGAGGCACGAACACCGGGGAGCTGTTTTTT. It translates to CASSRGLAGGTNTGELFF.

The table lists this clonotype with a few counts. The J gene is TRBJ2-2, the V gene TRBV2, with D maybe TRBD2 (6 bases). Germline V CDR1 and CDR2: SNHLY, FYNNEI. This CDR3 is built from 13 residues. V was pared by 7 bases and J by 2 bases, with 8 bases between. CDR3 DNA: TGTGCCAGCACTAGCGATAACACCGGGGAGCTGTTTTTT. Amino acid sequence: CASTSDNTGELFF.

This clonotype has only a few counts. The chain recombines TRBV20-1 with TRBJ2-3; D not resolved. Germline CDR1 and CDR2: DFQATT and SNEGSKA (reference sequence). This CDR3 has 12 residues. The V end was cut by 0 bases, the J end by 6 bases, with 7 bases between. The CDR3 region is CSAREAGDTQYF. The CDR3 region has the DNA TGCAGTGCTAGAGAGGCCGGGGATACGCAGTATTTT.

This clonotype was counted at least ten times. This rearrangement joins TRBV29-1 to TRBJ1-2; possibly TRBD1 for D (6 bases). The CDR3 is made up of 10 amino acids. V lost 7 bases and J lost 3, with 6 bases in between. Germline-derived CDR1 and CDR2 are SQVTM and ANQGSEA. CDR3 protein: CSDRDYGYTF. CDR3 bases: TGCAGCGACAGGGACTATGGCTACACCTTC.

The V gene is TRBV27, the J gene TRBJ2-1; 8 bases agree with TRBD1. Germline V gene data show CDR1 as MNHEY and CDR2 as SMNVEV (reference sequence). Unmatched junction bases numbered 8, after V lost 7 bases and J lost 3 bases. The CDR3 covers 15 residues. This CDR3 is CASTLRDRYYNEQFF. The CDR3 DNA sequence: TGTGCCAGCACCCTCCGGGACAGGTACTACAATGAGCAGTTCTTC.

This clonotype was counted only a few times. The chain employs TRBV7-9 and TRBJ1-2; tentatively, D is TRBD1 (5 bases). This CDR3 comprises 14 residues. CDR1 is SEHNR, CDR2 FQNEAQ, per germline (reference sequence). V shed 5 bases and J shed 9 bases, with 19 bases lying between them. CDR3 sequence (DNA): TGTGCCAGCAGCCCATCAGCCGCCCAGGGTAGCTACACCTTC. Translated: CASSPSAAQGSYTF.

The J gene is TRBJ2-4, the V gene TRBV27, with TRBD1 identical over 8 bases. Near its end, the DNA agrees better with TRBJ2-7, so the J call may be wrong. The CDR3 sequence is 17 residues long. Germline V gene data show CDR1 as MNHEY and CDR2 as SMNVEV (reference sequence). Here the CDR3 reads CASSFQGARHVSYEQYF. The CDR3 DNA follows: TGTGCCAGCAGTTTCCAGGGGGCTAGACACGTCTCCTACGAGCAGTACTTC.

This clonotype was detected a few times. The V call is TRBV6-1, the J call TRBJ2-3, with 7 nucleotides matching TRBD2. The length of the CDR3 is 14 residues. V trimming: 7 bases; J trimming: 1 base; junction bases outside the gene matches: 5. Germline V gene sequence: CDR1 MNHNS, CDR2 SASEGT. CDR3 sequence (DNA): TGTGCCAGCATCCGGGCGGGAGGCACAGATACGCAGTATTTT. Translation: CASIRAGGTDTQYF.

This clonotype occurred a few times. The chain combines TRBV7-2 with TRBJ2-1; 8 bases match TRBD1. CDR1 is SGHTA and CDR2 is FQGNSA in the germline V gene. J gave up 9 bases and V 1 base, and 8 bases lay outside the gene matches. This CDR3 comprises 15 residues. CDR3 nucleotides: TGTGCCAGCAGCTTAGTAGGACAGGGCTTCATTGAGCAGTTCTTC. Amino acids: CASSLVGQGFIEQFF. Supplemented by reference TRBV7-2 and TRBJ2-1, the full variable domain reads GAGVSQSPSNKVTEKGKDVELRCDPISGHTALYWYRQSLGQGLEFLIYFQGNSAPDKSGLPSDRFSAERTGGSVSTLTIQRTQQEDSAVYLCASSLVGQGFIEQFFGPGTRLTVL.

The chain has TRBV28 and TRBJ2-3, with 8 bases matching TRBD1. This CDR3 has 15 amino acids. The V gene's germline CDR1 is MDHEN and CDR2 SYDVKM. The ends lost 4 bases at V and 7 bases at J; junction bases unmatched: 10. In DNA form, the CDR3 reads TGTGCCAGCAGTTCCCCGCAGGGGGCTATAAATACGCAGTATTTT. It codes for CASSSPQGAINTQYF.